One sample yielded the 18 T cell receptor beta chains listed below, sequenced in a study of blood T cell repertoires in COVID-19. Method: immunoSEQ multiplex PCR; TCRdb's copy keeps in-frame clones and lacks some. Among approximately 72,000 clones listed, around 85% were seen once. Material: peripheral blood. The receptors stem from a woman of 80 years or more with active or convalescent COVID-19.

V gene TRBV19 combines with J gene TRBJ1-1; TRBD1 agrees at 8 bases. Per germline, CDR1 LNHDA and CDR2 SQIVND (reference sequence). V gave up 4 bases and J gave up 6 bases; unmatched junction bases: 4. The CDR3 contains 13 residues. The CDR3 reads CASSTLTGAEAFF. The CDR3 DNA sequence: TGTGCCAGTAGTACCCTGACAGGGGCTGAAGCTTTCTTT.

V usage is TRBV5-8 and J usage is TRBJ2-7; 7 bases map to TRBD2. With V trimmed by 4 bases and J by 0 bases, 1 base remained unmatched. Germline V lookup: CDR1 SGHTS, CDR2 YDEGEE. The CDR3 has 13 amino acids. The CDR3 sequence: CASSRGSSYEQYF. The CDR3 bases are TGTGCCAGCAGCCGCGGGAGCTCCTACGAGCAGTACTTC.

The chain uses TRBV5-4 and TRBJ1-4, with no clear D. Trimming removed 4 bases at V and 8 bases at J, with 18 bases between. Germline CDR1 reads SGHNT; CDR2 reads YYREEE (reference sequence). CDR3 length equals 15 residues. The CDR3 spells CASSALASPGEKLFF. CDR3 bases: TGTGCCAGCAGCGCCCTGGCGTCCCCAGGCGAAAAACTGTTTTTT.

The chain combines TRBV11-2 with TRBJ2-3; D remains ambiguous. The CDR3 has 14 amino acids. Germline V gene sequence: CDR1 SGHAT, CDR2 FQNNGV. Trimming left V 0 bases short and J 1 base short, with 5 bases between. The CDR3 protein is CASSLETRTDTQYF. The CDR3 DNA reads TGTGCCAGCAGCTTAGAGACTCGCACAGATACGCAGTATTTT. Full variable domain (rest looked up from reference TRBV11-2 and TRBJ2-3): EAGVAQSPRYKIIEKRQSVAFWCNPISGHATLYWYQQILGQGPKLLIQFQNNGVVDDSQLPKDRFSAERLKGVDSTLKIQPAKLEDSAVYLCASSLETRTDTQYFGPGTRLTVL.

This clone was seen only a few times. This rearrangement joins TRBV30 to TRBJ2-6; a weak D match, TRBD1 (5 bases). The germline V gene encodes CDR1 GTSNPN and CDR2 SVGIG (reference sequence). Trimming removed 5 bases at V and 1 base at J, with 9 bases between. The CDR3 consists of 14 residues. The CDR3: CAWDRASGANVLTF. As DNA, the CDR3 is TGTGCCTGGGACAGAGCATCTGGGGCCAACGTCCTGACTTTC.

For the CDR3, the DNA is TGCGCCAGCAGCCGGATATCAGGGTCCGACGAGCAGTACTTC. This sequence encodes CASSRISGSDEQYF. The rearrangement links TRBV5-1 to TRBJ2-7, with D maybe TRBD1 (5 bases). The V and J ends lost 4 bases and 5 bases respectively, with 16 bases between them. Germline loops: CDR1 SGHRS, CDR2 YFSETQ. The CDR3 length is 14 residues.

The J gene is TRBJ1-1, the V gene TRBV2; 7 bases fit TRBD1. This CDR3 spans 14 amino acids. The V segment lost 2 bases and the J segment 3 bases; nucleotides outside the gene matches: 3. Per germline, CDR1 SNHLY and CDR2 FYNNEI. The CDR3 DNA reads as TGTGCCAGCAGTGAATACACAGGGGACACTGAAGCTTTCTTT. It yields the protein CASSEYTGDTEAFF.

CDR3: CAITMGGWAGELFF. As DNA, the CDR3 is TGTGCCATCACCATGGGGGGATGGGCCGGGGAGCTGTTTTTT. This chain joins TRBV10-3 and TRBJ2-2; D might be TRBD2 (6 bases). This CDR3 comprises 14 residues. From germline, CDR1 is ENHRY and CDR2 SYGVKD. Trimming cost V 7 bases and J 6 bases, with 15 bases left between them.

In regard to this clone: At one end the junction does not follow the germline gene, possibly because of a read error. The chain uses TRBV6-1 and TRBJ2-1; 8 nucleotides agree with TRBD2. The CDR3 totals 17 residues. The V gene's germline CDR1 is MNHNS and CDR2 SASEGT. In DNA form, the CDR3 reads TGTGCCAGCAATGAAGGTGGTAGCGGGGCATCCTACAATGAGCAGTTCTTC. It is translated as CASNEGGSGASYNEQFF.

V gene TRBV4-1 combines with J gene TRBJ1-2; 7 bases fit TRBD1. V gave up 3 bases and J gave up 6 bases; unmatched junction bases: 4. CDR3 size: 13 residues. Germline CDR1 is MGHRA and CDR2 is YSYEKL. The CDR3 sequence: CASSQTGTDGYTF. The CDR3 nucleotides read TGCGCCAGCAGCCAGACCGGGACAGATGGCTACACCTTC.

J is TRBJ2-1 and V is TRBV4-1, with D possibly TRBD2 on 6 matching bases. The CDR3 consists of 17 residues. CDR1 is MGHRA and CDR2 is YSYEKL in the germline V gene. V dropped 0 bases and J dropped 9 bases, with 21 bases sitting between them. CDR3 residues: CASSQEGAGRSWSEQFF. CDR3 nucleotides: TGCGCCAGCAGCCAAGAAGGAGCAGGGAGGAGTTGGAGTGAGCAGTTCTTC.

The rearrangement links TRBV30 to TRBJ1-4; D unclear. V lost 2 bases, J lost 1 base, and 5 bases lay in between. CDR3 size: 13 residues. Per germline, CDR1 GTSNPN and CDR2 SVGIG (reference sequence). The CDR3 loop reads CAWSRGTNEKLFF. CDR3 coding DNA: TGTGCCTGGAGTCGAGGAACTAATGAAAAACTGTTTTTT.

This chain joins TRBV5-1 and TRBJ2-5, with 14 bases matching TRBD2. The CDR3 is 16 amino acids. With 4 bases clipped from V and 5 bases from J, the junction kept 7 bases outside the gene matches. CDR1 SGHRS and CDR2 YFSETQ come from the germline V gene. This CDR3 is CASSQRLAGGLETQYF. CDR3 coding DNA: TGCGCCAGCAGCCAGCGACTAGCGGGGGGGTTGGAGACCCAGTACTTC.

J is TRBJ1-1 and V is TRBV3-1 (or the pseudogene TRBV3-2); tentatively, D is TRBD1 (6 bases). Germline V gene sequence: CDR1 LGHDT, CDR2 YNNKEL (reference sequence). The CDR3 sequence is 12 residues long. Trimming cost V 4 bases and J 10 bases, with 13 bases left between them. The CDR3 loop is CASSRQGRAAFF. The CDR3 nucleotides read TGTGCCAGCAGCCGCCAGGGGCGGGCAGCTTTCTTT.

CDR3 sequence reads: CASSARDRGYNQPQHF. CDR3 nucleotides: TGTGCCAGCAGTGCCCGGGACAGGGGGTACAATCAGCCCCAGCATTTT. The chain has TRBV6-1 and TRBJ1-5, with 11 bases aligning to TRBD1. With V trimmed by 4 bases and J by 3 bases, 5 bases remained unmatched. The CDR3 contains 16 residues. The germline gives CDR1 MNHNS, CDR2 SASEGT.

The rearrangement joins TRBV21-1 to TRBJ2-7; the D call TRBD2 from the table was never checked on the DNA. TRBV21-1 is classified as a pseudogene. The CDR3 totals 15 residues. Here the CDR3 reads CASSPRLASSYEQYF. CDR3 nucleotide sequence: TGTGCCAGCAGCCCCCGACTAGCGAGCTCCTACGAGCAGTACTTC.

V gene TRBV29-1 combines with J gene TRBJ1-1; TRBD1 might be the D (6 bases). V lost 6 bases and J lost 1, with 9 bases in between. The CDR3 covers 12 residues. CDR1 SQVTM and CDR2 ANQGSEA come from the germline V gene. This CDR3 reads CSVQQGNTEAFF. CDR3 DNA sequence: TGCAGCGTGCAACAGGGGAACACTGAAGCTTTCTTT.

The chain recombines TRBV7-2 with TRBJ2-7; 9 bases agree with TRBD1. Trimming cost V 4 bases and J 2 bases; bases outside gene matches: 3. The CDR3 sequence is 14 residues long. CDR1 and CDR2 from the germline V gene are SGHTA and FQGNSA. CDR3 nucleotides: TGTGCCAGCAGCTGGAGACAGGGGGCCTACGAGCAGTACTTC. Its protein is CASSWRQGAYEQYF.